Sequencing of this TCR beta chain was carried out in a study of post-analysis software for immune sequencing data. Study at large: Relapsing-remitting, secondary progressive and progressive-relapsing forms of multiple sclerosis all featured among disease courses. Findings of the study overall: Pronounced co-clustering by F measure was evident among identically batched samples. Patients showed TRBV5-6, TRBV5-1 and TRBV20-1 among roughly 5 TRBV segments more frequent than in controls. Among multiple sclerosis patients, normalized Chao1 diversity was significantly below that of controls.

Trimming left V 4 bases short and J 1 base short, with 11 bases between. This CDR3 region has 14 residues. Germline CDR1 SGDLS, CDR2 YYNGEE. cDNA libraries of TCR beta carried unique molecular identifiers. Researchers reported a few hundred thousand cDNA molecules coming from around 1 to 10 million T cells. Using its own MiXCR run on the PCR reads, TCRdb lists one record per CDR3 protein. The data contain roughly 410,000 distinct CDR3 sequences, less than 35% of them singletons. This clonotype was observed a few times. Its antigen is not identified. The sample taken for sequencing was blood. The V and J genes are TRBV9 and TRBJ1-2, with a weak D call TRBD1 (5 bases). The sequence was collected from a girl between 5 and 17 years old with multiple sclerosis. Written as DNA, the CDR3 is TGTGCCAGCAGCCCGACGGGGGATAACTATGGCTACACCTTC. This encodes CASSPTGDNYGYTF.